The clone carrying this TCR beta chain occurred a few times. This sample is drawn from a study of cytomegalovirus exposure and HLA in healthy donors. The PCR was carried out with 60 Vbeta primers and 13 Jbeta primers. Produced via immunoSEQ multiplex PCR; TCRdb's table is partial and in-frame only. The sample consists of about 240,000 clones, roughly 82% of them appearing once. V lost 5 bases and J 4 bases, leaving 18 bases between the germline ends. The CDR3 covers 17 residues. Germline CDR1 and CDR2: MNHEY and SMNVEV (reference sequence). The specimen sequenced was PBMCs. This clonotype was sampled from a woman aged 35 to 49 in good health and CMV-seropositive. The J gene is TRBJ2-6, the V gene TRBV27; a possible D gene is TRBD1 (6 bases). In nucleotides, the CDR3 is TGTGCCAGCAGTAAGGACAGACGGCTCTTCGGGGCCAACGTCCTGACTTTC. This encodes CASSKDRRLFGANVLTF.